This T cell receptor beta chain was sequenced in a study of CD4 T cells in lung cancer. The CDR3 totals 13 residues. Germline lookup yields CDR1 SEHNR and CDR2 FQNEAQ (reference sequence). After approximately twelve days with mutant 27-mer peptides, PBMCs were restimulated with peptide-pulsed autologous B cells. Sorting by cytokine capture selected live IFNgamma-secreting T cells after peptide-pulsed B cell restimulation. Limiting-dilution expansion used about 3 or 10 sorted cells per well for roughly 12 to 22 days. With respect to this clone: Its specificity is unknown.

TCRdb's table, derived via immunoSEQ multiplex PCR, lists solely in-frame clones and lacks some. In the table there are 350 to 450 clones, 85% to 95% of which are singletons. The chain couples TRBV7-9 to TRBJ2-5, with TRBD2 as a possible D gene (7 bases). The closer fit of TRBJ2-7 to the DNA end suggests the J call may be wrong. Sequencing was performed on a CD4+ T cell line or clone grown in culture. The TCR was taken from an older woman with non-small cell lung cancer. Some clones in this sample may be carry-over from other donors' samples. The chain's CDR3 is CASRAGASYEQYF. CDR3 in DNA: TGTGCCAGCAGGGCGGGGGCCAGTTACGAGCAGTACTTC.